The rows below give T cell receptor beta chains drawn from one sample of a study of technical replicates of blood from several donors. Generated by immunoSEQ multiplex PCR, the TCRdb table keeps only in-frame clones and is missing some. The sample lists 65,000 to 90,000 clones, 95% to 99% occurring once. The material sequenced was T cells isolated from PBMCs. These receptors all come from a human donor in good health. Each CDR3 is given with its conserved first and last residue. A D gene is named only where the DNA matches it firmly. Size is omitted from some rows. Given values are once, few, many or a class for expanded clones.

d_call	clone_size	j_call	v_call	cdr3_aa	cdr3_nt
TRBD1	-	TRBJ2-7	TRBV14	CASSQWIGTGPYEQYF	TGTGCCAGCAGCCAGTGGATAGGGACAGGGCCCTACGAGCAGTACTTC
-	-	TRBJ2-5	TRBV2	CASSGWESETQYF	TGTGCCAGCAGTGGGTGGGAGTCAGAGACCCAGTACTTC
TRBD2	-	TRBJ2-7	TRBV7-8	CASSSQKKGLAGEDEQYF	TGTGCCAGCAGCTCTCAAAAGAAGGGACTAGCGGGAGAGGACGAGCAGTACTTC
-	-	TRBJ2-1	TRBV11-2	CASSLADEQFF	TGTGCCAGCAGCTTAGCGGATGAGCAGTTCTTC
-	-	TRBJ2-1	TRBV6-4	CASSKWGEDNEQFF	TGTGCCAGCAGTAAGTGGGGGGAGGACAATGAGCAGTTCTTC
TRBD1	few	TRBJ1-1	TRBV6-5	CASSSGTGITEAFF	TGTGCCAGCTCTTCCGGGACAGGGATTACCGAAGCTTTCTTT
TRBD2	-	TRBJ2-3	TRBV7-3	CASSAPGTSGSTPDTQYF	TGTGCCAGCAGCGCCCCCGGGACTAGCGGGAGCACCCCAGATACGCAGTATTTT
TRBD2	-	TRBJ2-2	TRBV7-9	CASSLEAGVGDGELFF	TGTGCCAGCAGCCTCGAAGCGGGAGTAGGCGACGGGGAGCTGTTTTTT
TRBD2	-	TRBJ2-1	TRBV2	CASSMGLASNEQFF	TGTGCCAGCAGTATGGGACTAGCGTCGAATGAGCAGTTCTTC
-	-	TRBJ1-1	TRBV11-2	CASSGGTEAFF	TGTGCCAGCAGCGGGGGCACGGAAGCTTTCTTT
-	once	TRBJ2-1	TRBV19	CASREGTAYNEQFF	TGTGCCAGTAGGGAGGGTACAGCTTACAATGAGCAGTTCTTC
-	-	TRBJ1-2	TRBV19	CASRLPGSDYGYTF	TGTGCCAGTAGACTACCGGGTTCCGACTATGGCTACACCTTC
TRBD1	-	TRBJ2-1	TRBV7-8	CASSRQGVYNEQFF	TGTGCCAGCAGCCGACAGGGGGTTTACAATGAGCAGTTCTTC
TRBD1	-	TRBJ2-1	TRBV15	CATSRDHGIDRGIDNEQFF	TGTGCCACCAGCAGAGATCACGGAATAGACAGGGGGATAGACAATGAGCAGTTCTTC
-	-	TRBJ1-1	TRBV11-3	CASSLDWGPEAFF	TGTGCCAGCAGCTTAGATTGGGGCCCTGAAGCTTTCTTT
-	-	TRBJ2-7	TRBV10-1	CASSDYGSPYEQYF	TGCGCCAGCAGTGATTACGGGAGCCCCTACGAGCAGTACTTC